The 27 T cell receptor beta chains given below trace back to one sample, sequenced in a study of shared clonotypes between healthy human individuals. Sequencing used immunoSEQ multiplex PCR; TCRdb keeps in-frame clones, though not all of them. The sample contains around 200,000 clones, around 63% of which appear only once. The sample consisted of memory CD4+ T cells sorted from blood. Regarding subset: CD45RA-negative fraction. The receptors come from a man aged 25 to 45 in good health.

V and J are TRBV5-1 and TRBJ2-1, with 7 bases aligning to TRBD2. Germline V gives CDR1 SGHRS, CDR2 YFSETQ. V lost 6 bases to trimming and J lost 5 bases; unmatched junction nucleotides: 8. The CDR3 is 14 residues long. DNA of the CDR3: TGCGCCAGCACCCTCAGCGGGAACAACAATGAGCAGTTCTTC. Amino acids: CASTLSGNNNEQFF.

The chain joins TRBV5-1 to TRBJ2-1; the D gene is possibly TRBD2 (5 bases). In germline, CDR1 is SGHRS, CDR2 YFSETQ. Trimming cost V 1 base and J 1 base, with 9 bases left between them. CDR3 size: 15 residues. CDR3 amino acids: CASSLLGESYNEQFF. As DNA, the CDR3 is TGCGCCAGCAGCTTGCTCGGGGAATCCTACAATGAGCAGTTCTTC. The variable domain in full, completed from reference TRBV5-1 and TRBJ2-1, reads KAGVTQTPRYLIKTRGQQVTLSCSPISGHRSVSWYQQTPGQGLQFLFEYFSETQRNKGNFPGRFSGRQFSNSRSEMNVSTLELGDSALYLCASSLLGESYNEQFFGPGTRLTVL.

CDR3 sequence reads: CASSPLQDTQYF. DNA for the CDR3: TGTGCCAGCTCACCACTCCAGGATACGCAGTATTTT. The rearrangement joins TRBV18 to TRBJ2-3; D remains ambiguous. V was cut by 1 base and J by 6 bases, with 5 bases left in between. The CDR3 runs 12 residues. The germline CDR1 and CDR2 sequences are KGHSH and LQKENI.

This clone was detected a few times. This rearrangement joins TRBV5-4 to TRBJ1-1; 9 nucleotides align to TRBD1. Per germline, CDR1 SGHNT and CDR2 YYREEE (reference sequence). The junction had 4 bases not matched to a gene; V was cut back by 6 bases and J by 1 base. The CDR3 has 14 residues. CDR3 sequence (DNA): TGTGCCAGCAACGTGGGACAGGGGAACACTGAAGCTTTCTTT. Its translation: CASNVGQGNTEAFF.

The chain is built from TRBV6-1 and TRBJ1-5; D is unclear. V was trimmed by 4 bases and J by 1 base, leaving 8 bases between them. CDR1 and CDR2 from the germline V gene are MNHNS and SASEGT. This CDR3 comprises 14 residues. The CDR3 protein is CASSVSGSNQPQHF. CDR3 in DNA: TGTGCCAGCAGTGTGTCCGGAAGCAATCAGCCCCAGCATTTT.

This clone occurred many times. This chain links TRBV28 with TRBJ1-5, with D perhaps matching TRBD1 (5 bases). The germline gives CDR1 MDHEN, CDR2 SYDVKM. V lost 1 base and J lost 5, with 15 bases in between. CDR3 size: 16 residues. The CDR3: CASSLSGAGYHQPQHF. The CDR3 DNA reads as TGTGCCAGCAGTTTATCCGGGGCAGGCTACCATCAGCCCCAGCATTTT.

This clone was detected only a few times. The rearrangement links TRBV18 to TRBJ2-7; tentatively, D is TRBD2 (5 bases). CDR3 length equals 14 residues. Germline assignment: CDR1 KGHSH and CDR2 LQKENI. Trimming took 3 bases from V and 0 from J, leaving 9 bases between them. CDR3 residues: CASSPAGNSYEQYF. Here the CDR3 DNA reads TGTGCCAGCTCACCGGCCGGGAACTCCTACGAGCAGTACTTC.

The chain uses TRBV5-4 and TRBJ2-1; 10 bases are a match to TRBD2. The germline V gene has CDR1 SGHNT and CDR2 YYREEE (reference sequence). The CDR3 runs 13 residues. Trimming removed 3 bases from V and 10 bases from J; junction bases left unmatched: 4. The CDR3 loop reads CASSSKLAGEQFF. The DNA for the CDR3 is TGTGCCAGCAGCTCGAAACTAGCGGGAGAGCAGTTCTTC.

This clone was picked up many times. The chain has TRBV11-2 and TRBJ1-2, with TRBD1 identical over 7 bases. This CDR3 region has 13 residues. CDR1 SGHAT and CDR2 FQNNGV come from the germline V gene. The junction had 9 bases not matched to a gene; V was cut back by 5 bases and J by 9 bases. In DNA, the CDR3 is TGTGCCAGCAGCCCCGGGACAGCTCTGCGCTACACCTTC. This sequence encodes CASSPGTALRYTF.

This clone showed up just a few times. The chain joins TRBV28 to TRBJ2-3, with a possible D match to TRBD2 (5 bases). Trimming removed 6 bases from V and 4 bases from J, with 17 bases in between. This CDR3 is built from 15 residues. Looked up from germline, CDR1 is MDHEN and CDR2 is SYDVKM. This CDR3 is CASRRLPEGADTQYF. The CDR3, as DNA: TGTGCCAGCAGGCGACTACCCGAAGGCGCAGATACGCAGTATTTT.

This clone appeared many times. The chain couples TRBV11-2 to TRBJ2-1, with 7 bases fitting TRBD2. With V trimmed by 4 bases and J by 0 bases, 9 bases remained unmatched. The germline V gene encodes CDR1 SGHAT and CDR2 FQNNGV. The CDR3 runs to 17 residues. CDR3 sequence (DNA): TGTGCCAGCAGCTCCGACTTAGCGGGTCGCTCCTACAATGAGCAGTTCTTC. Protein sequence: CASSSDLAGRSYNEQFF.

The rearrangement joins TRBV5-1 to TRBJ2-3; TRBD2 matches at 7 bases. Germline trimming cut 3 bases from V and 4 bases from J; bases unmatched to any gene: 8. CDR3 length equals 15 residues. In germline, CDR1 is SGHRS, CDR2 YFSETQ. The CDR3 loop is CASSSGLADSDTQYF. In nucleotides, the CDR3 is TGCGCCAGCAGCTCAGGCCTAGCGGACTCAGATACGCAGTATTTT.

The chain couples TRBV7-9 to TRBJ2-7, with D perhaps TRBD1 (6 bases). The germline gives CDR1 SEHNR, CDR2 FQNEAQ (reference sequence). V shed 3 bases and J shed 2 bases, with 11 bases lying between them. The CDR3 loop spans 14 amino acids. The CDR3 spells CASSFLQGPYEQYF. CDR3 DNA: TGTGCCAGCAGCTTTCTCCAGGGGCCCTACGAGCAGTACTTC.

The rearrangement uses TRBV5-1 and TRBJ1-4; D is perhaps TRBD1 (5 bases). The V and J ends lost 4 bases and 1 base respectively, with 8 bases between them. The germline CDR1 and CDR2 sequences are SGHRS and YFSETQ. CDR3 size: 14 residues. As DNA, the CDR3 is TGCGCCAGCAGCCGACAGAGAACTAATGAAAAACTGTTTTTT. Its protein is CASSRQRTNEKLFF.

This clone was seen many times. This rearrangement joins TRBV7-3 to TRBJ2-1; D is perhaps TRBD1 (5 bases). Trimming cost V 3 bases and J 7 bases, with 19 bases left between them. Germline CDR1 reads SGHTA; CDR2 reads FQGTGA. The CDR3 covers 16 residues. The DNA of the CDR3 is TGTGCCAGCAGCTTCCAGAGCCCGAATTCAGGGAATGAGCAGTTCTTC. This sequence encodes CASSFQSPNSGNEQFF.

The chain is built from TRBV6-5 and TRBJ2-5; the match to TRBD1 covers 7 bases. The CDR3 sequence is 13 residues long. Looked up from germline, CDR1 is MNHEY and CDR2 is SVGAGI. J lost 4 bases, V lost 10 bases, and 9 bases had no gene match. The CDR3 coding sequence is TGTGCCACCACAGGCTGGGACAGAGAGACCCAGTACTTC. This encodes CATTGWDRETQYF.

The chain joins TRBV7-2 to TRBJ2-7; 11 bases are a match to TRBD2. Trimming at V came to 2 bases and at J to 5 bases, leaving 2 bases not matched to a gene. CDR3 length: 14 amino acids. Germline V CDR1 and CDR2: SGHTA, FQGNSA. CDR3 loop: CASSLTSGSDEQYF. The CDR3 region has the DNA TGTGCCAGCAGCTTAACTAGCGGGAGCGACGAGCAGTACTTC.

The V and J genes are TRBV5-1 and TRBJ2-5; D uncertain. V was cut by 0 bases and J by 5 bases, with 11 bases left in between. Germline values: CDR1 SGHRS, CDR2 YFSETQ. The CDR3 runs 14 residues. CDR3 nucleotide sequence: TGCGCCAGCAGCTTGGATTGGCAGGCGGAGACCCAGTACTTC. This codes for CASSLDWQAETQYF.

This clone was observed a handful of times. The chain joins TRBV27 to TRBJ1-2; 8 bases match TRBD1. The germline CDR1 and CDR2 sequences are MNHEY and SMNVEV (reference sequence). The CDR3 has 14 residues. V was clipped by 6 bases and J by 5 bases; unmatched bases: 8. The CDR3 spells CASSDRGSPYGYTF. In DNA form, the CDR3 reads TGTGCCAGCAGCGACAGGGGATCACCTTATGGCTACACCTTC.

This clone was counted at least ten times. The gene calls are TRBV10-3 and TRBJ2-7; the D is unclear. Germline V gene sequence: CDR1 ENHRY, CDR2 SYGVKD. V was clipped by 2 bases and J by 7 bases, with 9 bases between them. The CDR3 covers 12 residues. In DNA, the CDR3 is TGTGCCATCAGTGAGAATGGTGGAGAGCAGTACTTC. It codes for CAISENGGEQYF.

This clone was found many times. The rearrangement uses TRBV5-1 and TRBJ1-2; D is possibly TRBD1 (6 bases). V gave up 0 bases and J gave up 6 bases, with 12 bases separating them. The CDR3 consists of 14 residues. The germline V gene encodes CDR1 SGHRS and CDR2 YFSETQ. The DNA of the CDR3 is TGCGCCAGCAGCTTGGCTCCGGCAGGGGATGGCTACACCTTC. It yields the protein CASSLAPAGDGYTF.

This clone occurred many times. This chain links TRBV11-3 with TRBJ2-1; 8 bases fit TRBD1. This CDR3 is built from 13 residues. Germline V gene data show CDR1 as SGHNT and CDR2 as YENEEA. After removal of 1 base from V and 12 bases from J, the junction contained 5 bases not matched to a gene. CDR3 coding DNA: TGTGCCAGCAGCTTAGTTGGAGGGACAGGGCAGTTCTTC. Its translation: CASSLVGGTGQFF.

This sequence joins TRBV9 and TRBJ2-1; 7 positions agree with TRBD2. The germline V gene has CDR1 SGDLS and CDR2 YYNGEE. The CDR3 contains 18 residues. J lost 0 bases, V lost 4 bases, and 13 bases had no gene match. CDR3 coding DNA: TGTGCCAGCAGCCCACTCGGCGGGAGTCAGAGCTCCTACAATGAGCAGTTCTTC. It translates to CASSPLGGSQSSYNEQFF.

This clone was counted once. The rearrangement links TRBV5-4 to TRBJ2-5, with 9 nucleotides matching TRBD1. CDR1 SGHNT and CDR2 YYREEE come from the germline V gene (reference sequence). Germline trimming cut 2 bases from V and 7 bases from J; bases unmatched to any gene: 6. This CDR3 is built from 14 residues. The CDR3 coding sequence is TGTGCCAGCAGCTTTGGACAGGGGATTTGGACCCAGTACTTC. It is translated as CASSFGQGIWTQYF. Full variable domain (remainder filled in from reference TRBV5-4 and TRBJ2-5): ETGVTQSPTHLIKTRGQQVTLRCSSQSGHNTVSWYQQALGQGPQFIFQYYREEENGRGNFPPRFSGLQFPNYSSELNVNALELDDSALYLCASSFGQGIWTQYFGPGTRLLVL.

The chain employs TRBV5-8 and TRBJ2-1; 12 nucleotides align to TRBD2. The CDR3 runs to 14 residues. The V segment lost 4 bases and the J segment 4 bases; nucleotides outside the gene matches: 0. The germline CDR1 and CDR2 sequences are SGHTS and YDEGEE. DNA for the CDR3: TGTGCCAGCAGCGGACTAGCGGGATACAATGAGCAGTTCTTC. The encoded protein is CASSGLAGYNEQFF. The complete variable domain, with remaining parts taken from reference TRBV5-8 and TRBJ2-1, reads EAGVTQSPTHLIKTRGQQATLRCSPISGHTSVYWYQQALGLGLQFLLWYDEGEERNRGNFPPRFSGRQFPNYSSELNVNALELEDSALYLCASSGLAGYNEQFFGPGTRLTVL.

V usage is TRBV9 and J usage is TRBJ2-7; 9 positions match TRBD1. CDR1 is SGDLS and CDR2 is YYNGEE in the germline V gene. This CDR3 is 14 amino acids long. With V trimmed by 1 base and J by 5 bases, 4 bases remained unmatched. CDR3 amino acids: CASSVRDRDDEQYF. The DNA for the CDR3 is TGTGCCAGCAGCGTACGGGACAGGGATGACGAGCAGTACTTC.

In this sample, this clone turned up a few times. The genes are TRBV5-1 and TRBJ2-7, with TRBD2 identical over 14 bases. Trimming took 3 bases from V and 6 from J; bases not matched to a gene: 8. CDR1 and CDR2 (germline): SGHRS, YFSETQ. This CDR3 is built from 16 residues. The CDR3 here is CASSSGTSGRSSEQYF. Here the CDR3 DNA reads TGCGCCAGCAGCTCAGGGACTAGCGGGAGATCTTCCGAGCAGTACTTC. The variable domain in full, with the rest retrieved from reference TRBV5-1 and TRBJ2-7, is KAGVTQTPRYLIKTRGQQVTLSCSPISGHRSVSWYQQTPGQGLQFLFEYFSETQRNKGNFPGRFSGRQFSNSRSEMNVSTLELGDSALYLCASSSGTSGRSSEQYFGPGTRLTVT.